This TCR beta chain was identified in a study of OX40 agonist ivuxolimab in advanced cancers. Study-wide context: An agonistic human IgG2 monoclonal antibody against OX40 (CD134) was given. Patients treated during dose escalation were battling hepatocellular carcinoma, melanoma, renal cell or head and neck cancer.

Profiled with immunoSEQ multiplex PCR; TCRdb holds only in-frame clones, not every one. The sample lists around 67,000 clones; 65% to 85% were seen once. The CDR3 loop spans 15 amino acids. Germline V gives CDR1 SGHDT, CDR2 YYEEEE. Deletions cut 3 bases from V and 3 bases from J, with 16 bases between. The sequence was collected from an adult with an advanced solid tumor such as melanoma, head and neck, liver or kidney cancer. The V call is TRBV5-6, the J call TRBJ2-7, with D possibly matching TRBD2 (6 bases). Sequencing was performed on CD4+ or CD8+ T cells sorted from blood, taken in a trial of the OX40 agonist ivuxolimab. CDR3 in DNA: TGTGCCAGCAGCTGGAGGGACTCGGGAAGCTACGAGCAGTACTTC. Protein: CASSWRDSGSYEQYF.